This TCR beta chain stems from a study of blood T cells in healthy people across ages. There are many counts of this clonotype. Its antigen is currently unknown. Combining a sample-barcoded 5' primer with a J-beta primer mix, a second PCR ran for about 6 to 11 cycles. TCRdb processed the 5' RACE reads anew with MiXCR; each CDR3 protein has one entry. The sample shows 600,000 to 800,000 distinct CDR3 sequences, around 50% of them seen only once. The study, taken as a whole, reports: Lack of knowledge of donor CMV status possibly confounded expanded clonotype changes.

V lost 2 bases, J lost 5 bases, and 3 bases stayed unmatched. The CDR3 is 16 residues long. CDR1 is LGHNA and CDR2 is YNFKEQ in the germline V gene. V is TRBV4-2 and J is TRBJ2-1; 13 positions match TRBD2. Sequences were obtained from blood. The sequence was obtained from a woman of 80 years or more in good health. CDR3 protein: CASSQTSGGVNNEQFF. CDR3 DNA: TGTGCCAGCAGCCAAACTAGCGGGGGGGTGAACAATGAGCAGTTCTTC.